This T cell receptor beta chain was profiled in a study of blood T cell repertoires in COVID-19. Study-level background: Sample material is recorded as cDNA or gDNA derived from T cells, B-cell-depleted T cells, or PBMCs.

Measured with immunoSEQ multiplex PCR; TCRdb has only the in-frame clones, and not every one. The data hold fewer than 350,000 clones, with just over 85% observed a single time. This clone was observed once. Germline CDR1 reads MDHEN; CDR2 reads SYDVKM. V lost 2 bases and J lost 6, with 8 bases in between. This CDR3 is 13 amino acids long. What was sequenced was PBMCs or T cells enriched from blood (not recorded which). The chain is built from TRBV28 and TRBJ2-1, with D possibly matching TRBD1 (5 bases). The receptor comes from a woman aged 40 to 49 with acute COVID-19. For the CDR3, the DNA is TGTGCCAGCAGTTTACAGGGTGCCAATGAGCAGTTCTTC. Amino acid sequence: CASSLQGANEQFF.